The sequence of this TCR beta chain was determined in a study of vaccination effects on CD4 cells after COVID-19. Study-level results: In vaccinees who were healthy, merely 1 out of 255 vaccine-induced clones cross-reacted with common cold coronaviruses.

From germline, CDR1 is LNHDA and CDR2 SQIVND (reference sequence). With V trimmed by 6 bases and J by 7 bases, 13 bases remained unmatched. CDR3 length: 15 residues. This clone turned up a few times. The antigen remains undetermined. Clones were read by immunoSEQ multiplex PCR, and TCRdb kept only the in-frame ones, dropping some. The sample lists about 22,000 clones; around 70% were seen once. After expansion with viral peptide pools in the ViraFEST assay, antigen-specific CD4+ T cells were sequenced. The culture ran for 9 to 11 days, and then CD4+ T cells were isolated. Of the BNT162b2 and mRNA-1273 vaccines, participants received two doses of one or the other. Neither prior SARS-CoV-2 infection nor positive nucleocapsid antibodies were present in the vaccine recipients. In the cultures, half the medium was exchanged for IL-2 medium on days 3 and 7.

The chain carries TRBV19 and TRBJ1-1, with 8 bases fitting TRBD1. The sequence derives from a human donor who received a COVID-19 vaccine. Specimen: CD4+ T cells from PBMCs cultured with HCoV-NL63 spike peptides, collected after COVID-19 vaccination. The CDR3 sequence: CASSKGQAIGDEAFF. Here the CDR3 DNA reads TGTGCCAGTAGCAAGGGACAGGCAATTGGTGATGAAGCTTTCTTT.